What follows are 20 T cell receptor beta chains derived from one specimen sequenced in a study of cytotoxic CD8 clonotypes in ibrutinib-treated CLL (TCRdb year 2021). Taken with the paper, the label for time point translates to: approximately 2 years on ibrutinib. Library creation used the immunoSEQ multiplex PCR assay. The table comes from immuneACCESS by way of TCRdb, which keeps in-frame sequences with V and J called. Part of the clones is missing from these tables; in studies checked, under half for an unresolved V gene and the rest for unknown reasons. This sample is represented by 140,000 to 150,000 clones; 60% to 85% of them were singletons. The ten top clones hold about 5% of the sample. The sequences come from PBMCs, collected after 24 months of ibrutinib treatment. All receptors derive from a human donor with chronic lymphocytic leukemia.

This clone was seen a few times. The gene calls are TRBV7-2 and TRBJ1-1, with 9 bases fitting TRBD1. Trimming at V came to 2 bases and at J to 0 bases, leaving 7 bases not matched to a gene. The CDR3 consists of 17 residues. Germline V CDR1 and CDR2: SGHTA, FQGNSA. The CDR3: CASSLSGGQGMNTEAFF. The DNA of the CDR3 is TGTGCCAGCAGCTTAAGCGGAGGACAGGGGATGAACACTGAAGCTTTCTTT.

The J gene is TRBJ2-2, the V gene TRBV18; D unclear. The CDR3 loop spans 13 amino acids. The V gene lost 2 bases and the J gene lost 6 bases, with 7 bases spanning the gap. The V gene's germline CDR1 is KGHSH and CDR2 LQKENI. This CDR3 is CASSPEVAGELFF. Here the CDR3 DNA reads TGTGCCAGCTCACCAGAGGTGGCCGGGGAGCTGTTTTTT. The variable domain in full, completed from reference TRBV18 and TRBJ2-2, reads NAGVMQNPRHLVRRRGQEARLRCSPMKGHSHVYWYRQLPEEGLKFMVYLQKENIIDESGMPKERFSAEFPKEGPSILRIQQVVRGDSAAYFCASSPEVAGELFFGEGSRLTVL.

The V and J genes are TRBV29-1 and TRBJ2-4, with D hard to call. This CDR3 contains 11 residues. Looked up from germline, CDR1 is SQVTM and CDR2 is ANQGSEA. The V gene lost 4 bases and the J gene lost 15 bases, with 16 bases spanning the gap. CDR3 loop: CSVAQSETTYF. The CDR3 DNA follows: TGCAGCGTTGCCCAGTCGGAAACTACGTACTTC.

Worth noting for this clone: A read error may produce the germline difference seen at one junction end. This chain joins TRBV7-3 and TRBJ2-5, with 7 positions matching TRBD1. Germline V gene lookup returns CDR1 SGHTA and CDR2 FQGTGA. CDR3 length: 17 residues. The CDR3 DNA sequence: TGTGCCAGCAGTTTAACCGGGACAGATCAACCCCAAGAGACCCAGTACTTC. It yields the protein CASSLTGTDQPQETQYF.

Only a few counts were recorded for this clone. The J gene is TRBJ1-1, the V gene TRBV18, with a weak D call TRBD1 (6 bases). The germline gives CDR1 KGHSH, CDR2 LQKENI. This CDR3 contains 13 residues. Trimming pared 5 bases from V and 5 bases from J, leaving 12 bases between. The CDR3 coding sequence is TGTGCCAGCTCAGCAGGGGTCAGGACTGAAGCTTTCTTT. This codes for CASSAGVRTEAFF.

J is TRBJ2-3 and V is TRBV6-5; D is unclear. The germline V gene has CDR1 MNHEY and CDR2 SVGAGI. The CDR3 length is 11 residues. The ends were cut back, 7 bases at V and 0 bases at J, with 2 bases in the middle. The CDR3 spells CASTSTDTQYF. Here the CDR3 DNA reads TGTGCCAGCACTAGCACAGATACGCAGTATTTT.

The chain joins TRBV7-9 to TRBJ2-5; 8 positions agree with TRBD2. After removal of 7 bases from V and 5 bases from J, the junction contained 12 bases not matched to a gene. The length of the CDR3 is 15 residues. CDR1 is SEHNR, CDR2 FQNEAQ, per germline (reference sequence). CDR3 sequence (DNA): TGTGCCAGCACCCTACGGGACCCGGGGGGGGAGACCCAGTACTTC. Translated: CASTLRDPGGETQYF. Variable domain in full (rest from reference TRBV7-9 and TRBJ2-5): DTGVSQNPRHKITKRGQNVTFRCDPISEHNRLYWYRQTLGQGPEFLTYFQNEAQLEKSRLLSDRFSAERPKGSFSTLEIQRTEQGDSAMYLCASTLRDPGGETQYFGPGTRLLVL.

CDR3 bases: TGTGCCAGCTCACTTGGTAGCGGGAGCTCCTACAATGAGCAGTTCTTC. Its protein product is CASSLGSGSSYNEQFF. The chain uses TRBV18 and TRBJ2-1; TRBD2 aligns across 9 bases. This CDR3 is 16 amino acids long. CDR1 is KGHSH and CDR2 is LQKENI in the germline V gene. V was pared by 4 bases and J by 0 bases, with 4 bases of the junction left unmatched.

This clone came up many times. This sequence joins TRBV28 and TRBJ2-2, with 8 bases that match TRBD1. Germline values: CDR1 MDHEN, CDR2 SYDVKM. The CDR3 sequence is 12 residues long. The CDR3 here is CFAQGAGGELFF. The CDR3 nucleotides read TGTTTCGCGCAGGGGGCCGGCGGGGAGCTGTTTTTT.

The chain is built from TRBV7-2 and TRBJ2-1; D ambiguous. Germline CDR1 is SGHTA and CDR2 is FQGNSA. The CDR3 consists of 12 residues. With 2 bases removed from V and 10 bases from J, the gap between germline ends came to 9 bases. The DNA of the CDR3 is TGTGCCAGCAGCTTAATCGGTTGGGAGCAGTTCTTC. Residues: CASSLIGWEQFF.

At least ten counts were recorded for this clone. The chain uses TRBV19 and TRBJ2-2; 11 bases are a match to TRBD2. The CDR3 is 18 amino acids. V lost 10 bases, J lost 0 bases, and 13 bases stayed unmatched. Per the germline V gene, CDR1 is LNHDA and CDR2 is SQIVND (reference sequence). The CDR3, as DNA: TGTGCCACCAGGGGGTGGCTAGCGGGGGGCTCGAACACCGGGGAGCTGTTTTTT. This gives the protein CATRGWLAGGSNTGELFF.

This chain uses TRBV10-3 with TRBJ1-2; D unresolved. Trimming pared 10 bases from V and 6 bases from J, leaving 12 bases between. The germline CDR1 and CDR2 sequences are ENHRY and SYGVKD. This CDR3 region has 11 residues. Here the CDR3 DNA reads TGTGCCACGGGCCCCAAGGATGGCTACACCTTC. Translation gives CATGPKDGYTF.

This clone was picked up one time. This sequence joins TRBV28 and TRBJ2-3; 7 bases are a match to TRBD2. V lost 6 bases and J lost 5; bases outside the gene matches: 14. The CDR3 is made up of 16 amino acids. In germline, CDR1 is MDHEN, CDR2 SYDVKM. The CDR3, as DNA: TGTGCCAGCAGCACCGGGGGTAGCGGGTGGGGAGATACGCAGTATTTT. Its translation is CASSTGGSGWGDTQYF.

This sequence joins TRBV4-2 and TRBJ2-5; D possibly matches TRBD1 or TRBD2 (6 bases each). The CDR3 loop spans 14 amino acids. V lost 5 bases and J lost 1, with 11 bases in between. Germline CDR1 LGHNA, CDR2 YNFKEQ. The CDR3 is CASSGGLRQETQYF. In DNA, the CDR3 is TGTGCCAGCAGCGGGGGGCTCCGCCAAGAGACCCAGTACTTC.

This chain connects TRBV18 to TRBJ1-2; D perhaps matches TRBD1 (6 bases). Trimming removed 4 bases from V and 10 bases from J, with 16 bases in between. There are 13 residues in the CDR3. Germline loops: CDR1 KGHSH, CDR2 LQKENI. The CDR3 here is CASSQDRDIDYTF. CDR3 bases: TGTGCCAGCTCACAAGACCGGGACATAGACTACACCTTC.

The V call is TRBV4-3, the J call TRBJ2-3, with 12 bases aligning to TRBD2. The J segment lost 4 bases and the V segment lost 0 bases, leaving 8 bases of the junction unmatched. CDR1 is LGHNA and CDR2 is YSLEER in the germline V gene. The CDR3 is made up of 18 amino acids. The CDR3 spells CASSQEGLAGKGADTQYF. In nucleotides, the CDR3 is TGCGCCAGCAGCCAAGAAGGACTAGCGGGAAAGGGGGCAGATACGCAGTATTTT.

The chain recombines TRBV6-1 with TRBJ1-2; no definite D call. Germline CDR1 and CDR2: MNHNS and SASEGT. Trimming took 8 bases from V and 0 from J, leaving 16 bases between them. CDR3 length: 15 residues. DNA for the CDR3: TGTGCCAGCCCCTTGCCCGGGCCGACTAACTATGGCTACACCTTC. Encoded protein: CASPLPGPTNYGYTF.

This sequence joins TRBV28 and TRBJ1-5, with D maybe TRBD1 (5 bases). The CDR3 is made up of 17 amino acids. Germline V lookup: CDR1 MDHEN, CDR2 SYDVKM. The V end was cut by 7 bases, the J end by 2 bases, with 21 bases between. This CDR3 reads CASTSISWGGGNQPQHF. CDR3 sequence (DNA): TGTGCCAGCACTAGTATATCCTGGGGGGGTGGCAATCAGCCCCAGCATTTT.

The chain has TRBV2 and TRBJ1-4, with D hard to call. The CDR3 loop spans 14 amino acids. The germline V and J ends were trimmed by 6 bases and 6 bases, with 14 bases remaining between them. CDR1 is SNHLY, CDR2 FYNNEI, per germline. The CDR3 region has the DNA TGTGCCAGCAGCACCGGGCCCTGGGATGAAAAACTGTTTTTT. Its translation: CASSTGPWDEKLFF.

The genes are TRBV15 and TRBJ1-1; tentatively, D is TRBD1 (5 bases). Trimming removed 4 bases at V and 0 bases at J, with 9 bases between. CDR3 length: 14 amino acids. CDR1 is LNHNV and CDR2 is YYDKDF in the germline V gene (reference sequence). The CDR3 is CATSTTVMNTEAFF. The CDR3 nucleotides read TGTGCCACCAGCACGACAGTAATGAACACTGAAGCTTTCTTT.